This TCR beta chain stems from a study of T cell repertoires in cytomegalovirus infection. In the study overall: TCR beta signatures that were public indicated CMV infection and matching HLA type. Points from the study as a whole: What dominated the ex vivo response were HLA-C-restricted CMV-specific TCR beta clonotypes.

TCRdb processed the reads anew with MiXCR; each CDR3 protein has one entry. Of a few hundred thousand distinct CDR3 sequences detected, over 8% appear once; the ten largest clones hold over 12%. The germline V gene has CDR1 SGHNT and CDR2 YENEEA. CDR3 size: 18 residues. V lost 3 bases and J 0 bases, leaving 18 bases between the germline ends. Notes on this clonotype: Its target is not known.

The chain joins TRBV11-3 to TRBJ2-1, with D possibly matching TRBD2 (7 bases). The source of this sequence is a human donor in good health (CMV status not recorded). Some clones in this sample may be carry-over from other donors' samples. The sequenced sample was PBMCs. CDR3 sequence: CASSLSRGGRSSYNEQFF. The CDR3 bases are TGTGCCAGCAGCTTGTCTAGGGGGGGCCGAAGCTCCTACAATGAGCAGTTCTTC.